This T cell receptor (beta chain) derives from a study of blood T cells in healthy people across ages. Study observations and caveats: The study could not conclusively compare naive and antigen-experienced cells, given its unsorted PBMCs.

This clonotype has a handful of counts. Its antigen is not identified. For the second PCR, which ran for about 7 to 11 cycles, a sample-barcoded 5' primer and a J-beta primer mix were used. One entry per CDR3 protein, called by TCRdb with MiXCR from the 5' RACE reads. This sample yields hundreds of thousands of distinct CDR3 sequences, of which 40% to 50% are seen a single time; around 30% belongs to the top ten. The sequence derives from a man older than 75 in good health. Sequenced: blood.

The CDR3 region is CASRRQSSDEQYF. Written as DNA, the CDR3 is TGTGCCAGCAGGAGACAGTCTAGTGACGAGCAGTACTTC. This chain uses TRBV27 with TRBJ2-7, with a tentative D call TRBD1 (5 bases). The CDR3 loop spans 13 amino acids. The germline V gene has CDR1 MNHEY and CDR2 SMNVEV (reference sequence). Trimming removed 6 bases from V and 5 bases from J, with 14 bases in between.